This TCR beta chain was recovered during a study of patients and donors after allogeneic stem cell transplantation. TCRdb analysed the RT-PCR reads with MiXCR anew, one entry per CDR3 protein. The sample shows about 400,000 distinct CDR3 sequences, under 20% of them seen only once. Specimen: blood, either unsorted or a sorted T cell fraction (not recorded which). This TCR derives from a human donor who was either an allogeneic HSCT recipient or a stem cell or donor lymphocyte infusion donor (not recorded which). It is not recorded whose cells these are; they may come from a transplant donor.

The CDR3 here is CASTASGRLTDTQYF. CDR3 DNA: TGTGCCAGCACGGCTAGCGGGAGGCTCACAGATACGCAGTATTTT. The chain combines TRBV12-3 or TRBV12-4 with TRBJ2-3; 11 positions match TRBD2. This CDR3 region has 15 residues. Trimming at V came to 7 bases and at J to 2 bases, leaving 5 bases not matched to a gene.